This T cell receptor (beta chain) derives from a study of blood T cells in healthy people across ages. General observations from the study: For the donors, CMV status was unknown and possibly confounded expanded clonotype changes. Compared with aged donors, long-lived donors showed fewer expanded clones, suggesting selection.

For this clonotype: Its antigen is unidentified.

Primed by a sample-barcoded 5' primer and a J-beta primer mix, a second PCR proceeded for about 6 to 12 cycles. Template switching added a 12-random-nucleotide identifier to every cDNA molecule. Each CDR3 protein is one row after TCRdb ran MiXCR on the 5' RACE reads. The table includes roughly 410,000 distinct CDR3 sequences, approximately 47% detected once. Healthy Caucasian individuals from Russia aged roughly 6 to 100 were enrolled as donors. The sequenced material came from blood. This sequence originates from a man in his fifties or sixties in good health.

CDR3 in amino acids: CASSPNGGYGYTF. DNA of the CDR3: TGTGCCAGCAGCCCAAATGGGGGGTATGGCTACACCTTC. This chain joins TRBV11-2 and TRBJ1-2; TRBD1 might be the D (5 bases). Germline CDR1 reads SGHAT; CDR2 reads FQNNGV. V was cut by 5 bases and J by 5 bases, with 12 bases left in between. This CDR3 has 13 residues.